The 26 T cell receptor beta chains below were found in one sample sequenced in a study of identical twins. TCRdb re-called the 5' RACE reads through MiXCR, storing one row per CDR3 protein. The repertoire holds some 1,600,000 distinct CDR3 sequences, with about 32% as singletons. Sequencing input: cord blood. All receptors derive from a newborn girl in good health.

DNA of the CDR3: TGTGCCAGCAGCTCAGTTTACAGGGCAGATACGCAGTATTTT. Protein product: CASSSVYRADTQYF. The chain is built from TRBV7-8 and TRBJ2-3, with TRBD1 as a possible D gene (6 bases). The V and J ends lost 4 bases and 4 bases respectively, with 12 bases between them. CDR3 size: 14 residues. Per the germline V gene, CDR1 is SGHVS and CDR2 is FQNEAQ.

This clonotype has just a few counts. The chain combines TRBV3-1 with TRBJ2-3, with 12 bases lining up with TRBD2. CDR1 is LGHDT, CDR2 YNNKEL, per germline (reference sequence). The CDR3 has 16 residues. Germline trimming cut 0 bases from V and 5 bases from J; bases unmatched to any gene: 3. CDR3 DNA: TGTGCCAGCAGCCAAGATCAACTAGCGGGGGGAGATACGCAGTATTTT. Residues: CASSQDQLAGGDTQYF.

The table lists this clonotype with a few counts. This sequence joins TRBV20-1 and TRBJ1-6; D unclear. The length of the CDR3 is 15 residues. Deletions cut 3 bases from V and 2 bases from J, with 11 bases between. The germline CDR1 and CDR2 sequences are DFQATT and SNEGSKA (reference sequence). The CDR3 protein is CSARVGYPYNSPLHF. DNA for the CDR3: TGCAGTGCTAGGGTGGGGTACCCCTATAATTCACCCCTCCACTTT.

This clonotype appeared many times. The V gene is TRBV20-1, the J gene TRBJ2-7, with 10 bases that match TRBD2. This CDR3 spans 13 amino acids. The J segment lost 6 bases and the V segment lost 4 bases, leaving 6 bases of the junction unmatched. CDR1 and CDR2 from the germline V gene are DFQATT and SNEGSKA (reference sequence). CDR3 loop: CSATPRTSGEQYF. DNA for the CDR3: TGCAGTGCTACTCCTCGGACTAGCGGCGAGCAGTACTTC.

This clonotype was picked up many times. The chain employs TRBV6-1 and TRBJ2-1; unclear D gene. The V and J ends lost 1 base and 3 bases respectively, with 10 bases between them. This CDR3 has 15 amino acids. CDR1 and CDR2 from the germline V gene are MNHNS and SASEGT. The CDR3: CASSEGGGVYNEQFF. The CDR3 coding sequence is TGTGCCAGCAGTGAAGGGGGTGGGGTCTACAATGAGCAGTTCTTC.

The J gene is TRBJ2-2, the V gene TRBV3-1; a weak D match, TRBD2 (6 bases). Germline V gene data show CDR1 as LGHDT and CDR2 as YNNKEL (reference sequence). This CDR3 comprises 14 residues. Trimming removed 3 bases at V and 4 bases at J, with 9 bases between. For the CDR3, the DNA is TGTGCCAGCAGCCATTCCGGGAGCACCGGGGAGCTGTTTTTT. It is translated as CASSHSGSTGELFF.

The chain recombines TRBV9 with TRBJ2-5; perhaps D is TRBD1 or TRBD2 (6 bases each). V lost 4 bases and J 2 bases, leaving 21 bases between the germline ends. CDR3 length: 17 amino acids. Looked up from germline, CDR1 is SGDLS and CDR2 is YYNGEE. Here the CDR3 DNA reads TGTGCCAGCAGCCCCCGATCGGGGGCACCTGTACAAGAGACCCAGTACTTC. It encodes CASSPRSGAPVQETQYF.

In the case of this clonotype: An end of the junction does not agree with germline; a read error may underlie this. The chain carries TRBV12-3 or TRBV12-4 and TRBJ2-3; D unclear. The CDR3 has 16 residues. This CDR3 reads CASTIYYSVPPDAQYF. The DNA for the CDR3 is TGTGCCAGCACTATCTATTATTCCGTCCCCCCAGATGCGCAGTATTTT.

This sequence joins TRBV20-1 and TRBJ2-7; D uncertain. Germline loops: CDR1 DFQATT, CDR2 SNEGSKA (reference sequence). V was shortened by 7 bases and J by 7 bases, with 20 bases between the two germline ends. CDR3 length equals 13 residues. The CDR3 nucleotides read TGCAGTGTTTATAACCCCTCGCGTGATGAGCAGTACTTC. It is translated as CSVYNPSRDEQYF.

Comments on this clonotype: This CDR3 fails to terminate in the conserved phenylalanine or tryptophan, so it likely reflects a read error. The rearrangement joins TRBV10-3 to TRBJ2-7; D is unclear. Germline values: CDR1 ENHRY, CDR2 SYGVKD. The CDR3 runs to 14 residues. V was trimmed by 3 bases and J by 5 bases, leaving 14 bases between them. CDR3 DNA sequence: TGTGCCATCAGTGAAGACGGGTCCCTGGACGAGCAGTACTTA. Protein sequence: CAISEDGSLDEQYL.

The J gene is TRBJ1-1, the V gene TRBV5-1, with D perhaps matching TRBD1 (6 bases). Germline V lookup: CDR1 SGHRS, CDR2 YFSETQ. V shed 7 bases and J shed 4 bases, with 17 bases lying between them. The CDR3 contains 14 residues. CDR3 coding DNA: TGCGCCAGCGCCCGGGACACTTCTCCCACTGAAGCTTTCTTT. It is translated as CASARDTSPTEAFF.

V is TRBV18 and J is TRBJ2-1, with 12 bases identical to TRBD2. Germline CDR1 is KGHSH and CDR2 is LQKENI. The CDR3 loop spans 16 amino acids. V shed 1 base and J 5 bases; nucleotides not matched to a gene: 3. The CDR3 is CASSPRTSGINNEQFF. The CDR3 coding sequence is TGTGCCAGCTCACCACGGACTAGCGGGATTAACAATGAGCAGTTCTTC.

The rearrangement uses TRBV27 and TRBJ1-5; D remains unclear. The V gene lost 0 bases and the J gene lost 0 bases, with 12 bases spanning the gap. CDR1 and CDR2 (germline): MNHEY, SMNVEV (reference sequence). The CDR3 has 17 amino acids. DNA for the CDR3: TGTGCCAGCAGTTTATCTTACCGACGGGTTAGCAATCAGCCCCAGCATTTT. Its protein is CASSLSYRRVSNQPQHF.

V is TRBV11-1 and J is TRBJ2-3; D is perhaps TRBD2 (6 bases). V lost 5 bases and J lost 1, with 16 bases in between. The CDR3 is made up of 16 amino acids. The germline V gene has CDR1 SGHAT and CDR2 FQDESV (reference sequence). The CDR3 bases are TGTGCCAGCAGCCCCTCGACTGGCGGGGGCACAGATACGCAGTATTTT. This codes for CASSPSTGGGTDTQYF.

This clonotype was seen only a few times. The CDR3 DNA sequence: TGTGCCAGCAGTTTATTTGCGGGAGCCGCAGATACGCAGTATTTT. Encoded protein: CASSLFAGAADTQYF. V is TRBV12-3 or TRBV12-4 and J is TRBJ2-3, with TRBD2 identical over 7 bases. Germline trimming cut 2 bases from V and 4 bases from J; bases unmatched to any gene: 6. The length of the CDR3 is 15 residues.

The DNA of the CDR3 is TGTGCCAGCAGCTCAGGGGGCAACGATCAGCCCCAGCATTTT. Its translation: CASSSGGNDQPQHF. This rearrangement joins TRBV7-4 to TRBJ1-5; 8 nucleotides match TRBD1. Losses at the gene ends were 4 bases for V and 5 bases for J; bases not matched to a gene: 4. CDR3 size: 14 residues. Per the germline V gene, CDR1 is SGHVT and CDR2 is SQSDAQ.

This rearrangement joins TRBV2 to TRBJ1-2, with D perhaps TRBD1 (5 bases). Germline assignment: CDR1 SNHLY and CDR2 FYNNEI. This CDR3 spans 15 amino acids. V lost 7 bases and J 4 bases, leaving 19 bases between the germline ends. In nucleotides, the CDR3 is TGTGCCAGCATCGGGGCAGGGCCCCCCCCCTATGGCTACACCTTC. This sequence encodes CASIGAGPPPYGYTF.

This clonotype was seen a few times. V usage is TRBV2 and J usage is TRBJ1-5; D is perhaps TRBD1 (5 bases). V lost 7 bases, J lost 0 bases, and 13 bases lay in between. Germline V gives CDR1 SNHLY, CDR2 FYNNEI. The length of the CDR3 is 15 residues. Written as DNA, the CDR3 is TGTGCCAGCAAGCGGGACGTAAATAGCAATCAGCCCCAGCATTTT. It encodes CASKRDVNSNQPQHF.

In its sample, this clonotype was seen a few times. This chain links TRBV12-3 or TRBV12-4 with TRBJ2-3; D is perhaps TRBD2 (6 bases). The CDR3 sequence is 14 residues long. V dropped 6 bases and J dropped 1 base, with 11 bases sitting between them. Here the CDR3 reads CASRASVGTDTQYF. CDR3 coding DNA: TGTGCCAGCAGGGCTAGCGTAGGCACAGATACGCAGTATTTT.

The chain's CDR3 is CASSLPLEETQYF. The DNA of the CDR3 is TGTGCCAGCAGCCTACCCCTAGAAGAGACCCAGTACTTC. The chain carries TRBV11-1 and TRBJ2-5; D is unresolved. Germline V gene sequence: CDR1 SGHAT, CDR2 FQDESV (reference sequence). Trimming shortened V by 5 bases and J by 3 bases, and 10 bases separated the two germline ends. CDR3 length: 13 amino acids.

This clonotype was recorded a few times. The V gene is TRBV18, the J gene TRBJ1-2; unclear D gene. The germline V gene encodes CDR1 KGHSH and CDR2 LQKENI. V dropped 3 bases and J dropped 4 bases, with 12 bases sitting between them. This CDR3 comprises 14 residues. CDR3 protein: CASSPRRGLYGYTF. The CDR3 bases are TGTGCCAGCTCACCTCGGAGAGGTCTCTATGGCTACACCTTC.

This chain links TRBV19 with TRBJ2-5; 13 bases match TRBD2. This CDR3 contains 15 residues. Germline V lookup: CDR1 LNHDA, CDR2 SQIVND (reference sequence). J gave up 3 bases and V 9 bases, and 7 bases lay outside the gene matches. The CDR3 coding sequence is TGTGCCAGCCGTAGACTAGCGGGGGGCGAAGAGACCCAGTACTTC. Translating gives CASRRLAGGEETQYF. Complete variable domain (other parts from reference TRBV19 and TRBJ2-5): DGGITQSPKYLFRKEGQNVTLSCEQNLNHDAMYWYRQDPGQGLRLIYYSQIVNDFQKGDIAEGYSVSREKKESFPLTVTSAQKNPTAFYLCASRRLAGGEETQYFGPGTRLLVL.

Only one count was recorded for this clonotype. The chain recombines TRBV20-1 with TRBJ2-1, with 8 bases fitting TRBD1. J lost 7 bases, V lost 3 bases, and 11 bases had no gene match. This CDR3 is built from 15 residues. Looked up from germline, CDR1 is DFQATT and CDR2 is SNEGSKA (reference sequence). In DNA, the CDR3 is TGCAGTGCTAGTACCAGGACAGGGTGGAGAAATGAGCAGTTCTTC. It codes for CSASTRTGWRNEQFF.

The CDR3: CASSATMEGSTEAFF. CDR3 DNA sequence: TGTGCCAGCAGTGCTACAATGGAGGGAAGCACTGAAGCTTTCTTT. The rearrangement uses TRBV7-2 and TRBJ1-1; D gene ambiguous. Trimming took 6 bases from V and 4 from J, leaving 18 bases between them. In germline, CDR1 is SGHTA, CDR2 FQGNSA. The CDR3 totals 15 residues. Looking up the rest from reference TRBV7-2 and TRBJ1-1 gives the full variable domain: GAGVSQSPSNKVTEKGKDVELRCDPISGHTALYWYRQSLGQGLEFLIYFQGNSAPDKSGLPSDRFSAERTGGSVSTLTIQRTQQEDSAVYLCASSATMEGSTEAFFGQGTRLTVV.

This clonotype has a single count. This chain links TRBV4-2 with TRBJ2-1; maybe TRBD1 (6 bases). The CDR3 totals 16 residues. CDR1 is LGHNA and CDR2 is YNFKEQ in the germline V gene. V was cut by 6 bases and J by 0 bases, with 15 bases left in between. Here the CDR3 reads CASRLNRVSSYNEQFF. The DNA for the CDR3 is TGTGCCAGCAGACTAAACAGGGTTAGCTCCTACAATGAGCAGTTCTTC.

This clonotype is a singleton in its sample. The DNA of the CDR3 is TGTGCCATCAGTGAGTCCCAGCGGGGAGCGAACACCGGGGAGCTGTTTTTT. As protein: CAISESQRGANTGELFF. The chain couples TRBV10-3 to TRBJ2-2; 7 nucleotides line up with TRBD2. Germline V gene lookup returns CDR1 ENHRY and CDR2 SYGVKD. V shed 0 bases and J 0 bases; nucleotides not matched to a gene: 4. The CDR3 is 17 amino acids.